This T cell receptor beta chain was sequenced during a study of cytomegalovirus exposure and HLA in healthy donors. This clone was seen a handful of times. No antigen is known for it. Points from the study as a whole: Sequencing depth across donors, presence/absence analyses assumed, was roughly uniform. Most sequenced TCRs were rare (though some public TCRs occurred in many donors). It was confirmed in vitro that a few of the CMV-associated chains were specific for CMV antigens. Within an earlier analysis, most TCR beta V segments proved productive either about 87% or about 30% of the time.

Amplification used 60 Vbeta primers and 13 Jbeta primers. The table came from immunoSEQ multiplex PCR; TCRdb's copy has only in-frame clones and leaves some out. The table includes 60,000 to 70,000 clones, about four fifths detected once. Specimen: PBMCs. This receptor was identified in a woman aged 30 to 39 in good health and CMV-seronegative.

The CDR3 sequence: CASSDGTENQPQHF. CDR3 DNA sequence: TGTGCCAGCAGTGACGGGACAGAGAATCAGCCCCAGCATTTT. The V call is TRBV6-4, the J call TRBJ1-5; 7 bases fit TRBD1. V was clipped by 2 bases and J by 4 bases; unmatched bases: 2. CDR3 length: 14 residues. Germline V gives CDR1 MRHNA, CDR2 SNTAGT.